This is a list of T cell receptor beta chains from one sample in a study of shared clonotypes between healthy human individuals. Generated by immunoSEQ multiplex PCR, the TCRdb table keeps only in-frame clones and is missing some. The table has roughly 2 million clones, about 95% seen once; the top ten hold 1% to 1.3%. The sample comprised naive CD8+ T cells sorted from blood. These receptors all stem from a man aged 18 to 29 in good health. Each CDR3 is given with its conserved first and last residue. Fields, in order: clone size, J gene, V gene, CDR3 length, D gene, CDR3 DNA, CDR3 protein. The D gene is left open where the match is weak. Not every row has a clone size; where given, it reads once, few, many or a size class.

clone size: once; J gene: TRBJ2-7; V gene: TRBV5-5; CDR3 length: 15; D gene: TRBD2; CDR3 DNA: TGTGCCAGCAGCCCCGGGACTAGCTCCTCCTACGAGCAGTACTTC; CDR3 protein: CASSPGTSSSYEQYF
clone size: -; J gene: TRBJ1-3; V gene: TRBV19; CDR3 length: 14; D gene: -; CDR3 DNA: TGTGCCAGTAGTATGACAGACTCTGGAAACACCATATATTTT; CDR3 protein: CASSMTDSGNTIYF
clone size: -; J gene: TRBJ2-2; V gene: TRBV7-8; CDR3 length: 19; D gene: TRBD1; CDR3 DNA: TGTGCCAGCAGCCATTCACCTTCAGACTCCGGGACAGGGGGATCAGAGCTGTTTTTT; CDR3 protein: CASSHSPSDSGTGGSELFF
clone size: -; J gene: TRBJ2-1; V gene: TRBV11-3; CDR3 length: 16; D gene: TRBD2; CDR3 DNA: TGTGCCAGCAGCGGGCTGACTAGCGGGAGCGGGAATGAGCAGTTCTTC; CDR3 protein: CASSGLTSGSGNEQFF
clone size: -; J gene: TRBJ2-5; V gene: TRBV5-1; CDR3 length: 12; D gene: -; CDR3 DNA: TGCGCCAGCAGCTACCCCACGGGGACCCAGTACTTC; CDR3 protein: CASSYPTGTQYF
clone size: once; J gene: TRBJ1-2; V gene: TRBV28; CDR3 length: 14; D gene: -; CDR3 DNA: TGTGCCAGCAGTCCCCCAGGGGTAAGCCATGGCTACACCTTC; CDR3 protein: CASSPPGVSHGYTF
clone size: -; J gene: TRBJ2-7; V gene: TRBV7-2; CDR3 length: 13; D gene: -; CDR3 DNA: TGTGCCAGCAGCCTCCTTGGATCCTACGAGCAGTACTTC; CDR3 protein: CASSLLGSYEQYF
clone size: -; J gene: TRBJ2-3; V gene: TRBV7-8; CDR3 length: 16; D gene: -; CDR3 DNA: TGTGCCAGCAGCTTAGCGGGGGCGAGTATCGCAGATACGCAGTATTTT; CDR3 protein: CASSLAGASIADTQYF
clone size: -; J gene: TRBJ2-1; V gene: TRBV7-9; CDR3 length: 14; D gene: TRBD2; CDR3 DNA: TGTGCCAGCAGCCCGGGACTAGCGGGGTCAGAGCAGTTCTTC; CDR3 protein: CASSPGLAGSEQFF
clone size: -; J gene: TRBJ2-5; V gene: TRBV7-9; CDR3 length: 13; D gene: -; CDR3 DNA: TGTGCCAGCAGCTCGCCGGGAGAAGAGACCCAGTACTTC; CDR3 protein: CASSSPGEETQYF
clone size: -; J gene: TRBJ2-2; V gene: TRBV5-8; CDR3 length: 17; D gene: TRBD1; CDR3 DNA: TGTGCCAGCAGCAGACGACAGGGCCTCTTGGGTACCGGGGAGCTGTTTTTT; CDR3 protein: CASSRRQGLLGTGELFF
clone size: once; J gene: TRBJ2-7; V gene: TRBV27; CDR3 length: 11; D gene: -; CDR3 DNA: TGTGCCAGCAGTCCCGGGGACGAGCAGTACTTC; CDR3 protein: CASSPGDEQYF
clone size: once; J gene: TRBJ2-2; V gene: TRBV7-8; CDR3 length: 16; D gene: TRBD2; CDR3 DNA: TGTGCCAGCAGCTTAGCTTCTGGACTAGTCGCCGGGGAGCTGTTTTTT; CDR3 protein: CASSLASGLVAGELFF
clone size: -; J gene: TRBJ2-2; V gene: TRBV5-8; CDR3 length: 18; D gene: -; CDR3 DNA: TGTGCCAGCAGCCTTATTCCCGGGACCGAAGGTGGCACCGGGGAGCTGTTTTTT; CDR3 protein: CASSLIPGTEGGTGELFF
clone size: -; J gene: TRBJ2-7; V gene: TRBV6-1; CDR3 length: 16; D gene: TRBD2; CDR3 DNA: TGTGCCAGCAGTGAGGGGAGGCTAGCGGGACTGTACGAGCAGTACTTC; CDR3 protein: CASSEGRLAGLYEQYF
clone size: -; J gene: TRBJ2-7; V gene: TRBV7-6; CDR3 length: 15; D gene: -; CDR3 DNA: TGTGCCAGCAGCGGCATGGGGACGGACCCCTACGAGCAGTACTTC; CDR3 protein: CASSGMGTDPYEQYF
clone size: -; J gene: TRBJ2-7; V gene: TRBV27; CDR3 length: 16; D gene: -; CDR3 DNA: TGTGCCAGCAGTTTATCCCTACCCGCAGTGCCCTACGAGCAGTACTTC; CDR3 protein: CASSLSLPAVPYEQYF
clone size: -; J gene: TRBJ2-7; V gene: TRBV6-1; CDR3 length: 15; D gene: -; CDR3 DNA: TGTGCCAGCAGTGAGTCCGGGGCGTACCGCTACGAGCAGTACTTC; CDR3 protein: CASSESGAYRYEQYF
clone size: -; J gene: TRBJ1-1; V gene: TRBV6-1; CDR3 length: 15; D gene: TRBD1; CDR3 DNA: TGTGCCAGCACCGGATCCCGGGACAGGGCCACTGAAGCTTTCTTT; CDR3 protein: CASTGSRDRATEAFF
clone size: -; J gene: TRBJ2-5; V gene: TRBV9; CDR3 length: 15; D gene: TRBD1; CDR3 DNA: TGTGCCAGCAGCGTCGACAGGGGTCCGCAAGAGACCCAGTACTTC; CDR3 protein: CASSVDRGPQETQYF
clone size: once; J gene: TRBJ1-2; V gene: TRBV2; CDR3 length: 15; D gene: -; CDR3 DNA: TGTGCCAGCAGTGGAAGTGATGGGTACGTCTATGGCTACACCTTC; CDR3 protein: CASSGSDGYVYGYTF
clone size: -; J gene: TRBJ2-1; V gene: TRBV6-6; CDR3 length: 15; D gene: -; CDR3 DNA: TGTGCCAGCATTCCAGGGGTGGTCGCCTACAATGAGCAGTTCTTC; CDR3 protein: CASIPGVVAYNEQFF
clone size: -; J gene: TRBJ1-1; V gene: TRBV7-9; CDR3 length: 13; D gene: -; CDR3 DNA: TGTGCCAGCAGCCGGAGGGGGAACACTGAAGCTTTCTTT; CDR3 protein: CASSRRGNTEAFF
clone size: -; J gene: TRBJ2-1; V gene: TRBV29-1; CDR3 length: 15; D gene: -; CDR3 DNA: TGCAGCGTTGAAGATCAAAAGGGGCCCCCCAATGAGCAGTTCTTC; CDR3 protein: CSVEDQKGPPNEQFF
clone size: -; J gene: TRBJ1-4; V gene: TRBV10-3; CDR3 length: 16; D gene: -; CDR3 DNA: TGTGCCATCAGTGAGTCGTGGGGGGCCACTAATGAAAAACTGTTTTTT; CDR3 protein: CAISESWGATNEKLFF
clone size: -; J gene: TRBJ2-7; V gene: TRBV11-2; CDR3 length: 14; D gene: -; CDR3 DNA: TGTGCCAGCAGCTTAGGTGCTGGGGGCTACGAGCAGTACTTC; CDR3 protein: CASSLGAGGYEQYF
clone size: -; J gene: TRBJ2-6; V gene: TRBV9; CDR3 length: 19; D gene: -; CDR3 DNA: TGTGCCAGCAGCGTAGTAGTAAGCGGTAGACCTTCTGGGGCCAACGTCCTGACTTTC; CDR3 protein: CASSVVVSGRPSGANVLTF
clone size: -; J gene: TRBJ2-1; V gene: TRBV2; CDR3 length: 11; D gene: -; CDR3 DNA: TGTGCCAGCAGTGACGACCGGTCTTGGTTCTTC; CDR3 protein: CASSDDRSWFF
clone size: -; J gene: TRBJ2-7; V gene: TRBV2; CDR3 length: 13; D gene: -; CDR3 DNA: TGTGCCAGCAGTGCTACAGTGAGTGGGGAGCAGTACTTC; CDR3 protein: CASSATVSGEQYF
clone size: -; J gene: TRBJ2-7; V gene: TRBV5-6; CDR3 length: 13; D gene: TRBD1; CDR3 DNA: TGTGCCAGCTTCTCCGGGACAGGCTACGAGCAGTACTTC; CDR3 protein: CASFSGTGYEQYF
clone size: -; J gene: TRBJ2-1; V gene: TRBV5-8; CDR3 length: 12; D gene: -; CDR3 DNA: TGTGCCAGCGCACTCAACTACAATGAGCAGTTCTTC; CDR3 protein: CASALNYNEQFF
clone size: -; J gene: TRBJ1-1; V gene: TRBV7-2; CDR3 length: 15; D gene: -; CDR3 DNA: TGTGCCAGCAGCCGACCGGGGATTTTGAACACTGAAGCTTTCTTT; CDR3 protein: CASSRPGILNTEAFF
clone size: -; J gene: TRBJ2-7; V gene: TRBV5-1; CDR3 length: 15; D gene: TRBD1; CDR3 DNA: TGCGCCAGCAGACCGGGACAGGGGGCGTCCTACGAGCAGTACTTC; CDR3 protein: CASRPGQGASYEQYF
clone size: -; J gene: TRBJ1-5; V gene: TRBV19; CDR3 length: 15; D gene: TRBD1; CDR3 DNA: TGTGCCAGTAGTTGGGACAGGGGGCAAGAACAGCCCCAGCATTTT; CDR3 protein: CASSWDRGQEQPQHF
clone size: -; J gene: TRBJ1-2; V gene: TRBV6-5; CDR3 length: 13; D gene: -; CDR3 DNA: TGTGCCAGCAGTTACACCGGGAACTATGGCTACACCTTC; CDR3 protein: CASSYTGNYGYTF
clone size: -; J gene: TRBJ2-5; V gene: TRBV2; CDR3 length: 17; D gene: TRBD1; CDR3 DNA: TGTGCCAGCAGTGAGTGGGGGACAGGGGGGTACCAAGAGACCCAGTACTTC; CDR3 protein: CASSEWGTGGYQETQYF
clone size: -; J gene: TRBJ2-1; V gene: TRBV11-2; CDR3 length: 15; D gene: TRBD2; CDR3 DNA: TGTGCCAGCAGCTTCCTGGGAGGGGCTTACAATGAGCAGTTCTTC; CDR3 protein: CASSFLGGAYNEQFF
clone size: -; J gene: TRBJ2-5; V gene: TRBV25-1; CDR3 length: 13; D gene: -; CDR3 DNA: TGTGCCAGCAGTGATGATGAGGTAGAGACCCAGTACTTC; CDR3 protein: CASSDDEVETQYF
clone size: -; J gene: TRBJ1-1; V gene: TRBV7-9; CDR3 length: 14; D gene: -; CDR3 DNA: TGTGCCAGCAGCTTAGTAGGCAAGAACACTGAAGCTTTCTTT; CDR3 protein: CASSLVGKNTEAFF
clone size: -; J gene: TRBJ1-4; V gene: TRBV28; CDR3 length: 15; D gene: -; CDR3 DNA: TGTGCCAGCAGTTCGATACAGGGTCTTGGTGAAAAACTGTTTTTT; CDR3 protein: CASSSIQGLGEKLFF
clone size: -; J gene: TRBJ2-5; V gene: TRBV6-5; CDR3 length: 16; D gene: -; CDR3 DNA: TGTGCCAGCAGTTACTCGGCCGAGGCAGATCAAGAGACCCAGTACTTC; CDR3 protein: CASSYSAEADQETQYF
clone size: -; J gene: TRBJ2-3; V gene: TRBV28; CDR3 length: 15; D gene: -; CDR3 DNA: TGTGCCAGCAGTTTTGGACTAACTAGCACAGATACGCAGTATTTT; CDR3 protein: CASSFGLTSTDTQYF
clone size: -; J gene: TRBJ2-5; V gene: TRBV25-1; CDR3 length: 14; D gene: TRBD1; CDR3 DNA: TGTGCCAGCAGTGAGGCAGGGGGCGAGGAGACCCAGTACTTC; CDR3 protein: CASSEAGGEETQYF
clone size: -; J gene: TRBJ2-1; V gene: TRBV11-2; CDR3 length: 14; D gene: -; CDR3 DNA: TGTGCCAGCAGCTTGCACGGACTATACAATGAGCAGTTCTTC; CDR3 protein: CASSLHGLYNEQFF
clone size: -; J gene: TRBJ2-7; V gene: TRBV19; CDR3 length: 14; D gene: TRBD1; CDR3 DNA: TGTGCCAGTAGTACTGGGACAGGGGGCTTCGAGCAGTACTTC; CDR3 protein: CASSTGTGGFEQYF
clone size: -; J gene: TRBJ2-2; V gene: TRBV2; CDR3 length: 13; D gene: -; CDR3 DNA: TGTGCCAGGGAGGGAATGAACACCGGGGAGCTGTTTTTT; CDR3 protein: CAREGMNTGELFF
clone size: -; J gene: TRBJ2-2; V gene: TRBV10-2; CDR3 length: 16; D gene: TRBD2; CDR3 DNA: TGCGCCAGCAGTGAACCGGGACTAAAGAACACCGGGGAGCTGTTTTTT; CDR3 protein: CASSEPGLKNTGELFF
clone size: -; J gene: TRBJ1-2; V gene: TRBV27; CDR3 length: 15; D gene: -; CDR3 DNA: TGTGCCAGCAGTTTATCTGGGTTTACTGGGTATGGCTACACCTTC; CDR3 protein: CASSLSGFTGYGYTF
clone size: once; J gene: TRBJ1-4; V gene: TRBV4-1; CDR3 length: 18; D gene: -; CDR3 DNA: TGCGCCAGCAGCTCAAGAGAACAGTATATGGCAACTAATGAAAAACTGTTTTTT; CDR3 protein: CASSSREQYMATNEKLFF
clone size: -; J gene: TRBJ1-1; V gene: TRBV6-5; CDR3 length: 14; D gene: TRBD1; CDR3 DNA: TGTGCCAGCGGGGACAGTACAATGAACACTGAAGCTTTCTTT; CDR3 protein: CASGDSTMNTEAFF
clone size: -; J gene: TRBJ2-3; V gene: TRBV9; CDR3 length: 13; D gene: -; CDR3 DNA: TGTGCCAGCAGCGGACATTACACAGATACGCAGTATTTT; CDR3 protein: CASSGHYTDTQYF
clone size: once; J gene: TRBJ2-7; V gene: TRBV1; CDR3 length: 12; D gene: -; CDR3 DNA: TGCACCAGCAGCCAAGTCGGCCAAGAGCAGTACTTC; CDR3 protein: CTSSQVGQEQYF
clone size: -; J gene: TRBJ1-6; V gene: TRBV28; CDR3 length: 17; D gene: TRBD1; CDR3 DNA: TGTGCCAGCAGTTTAAGGGGGCACAATCTACTAAATTCACCCCTCCACTTT; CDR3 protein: CASSLRGHNLLNSPLHF
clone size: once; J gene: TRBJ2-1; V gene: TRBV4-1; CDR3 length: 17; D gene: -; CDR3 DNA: TGCGCCAGCAGCCTCAAGCCAGGCGGGGCTGCCACGTGGGAGCAGTTCTTC; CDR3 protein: CASSLKPGGAATWEQFF